Each of the 14 T cell receptor beta chains below was sequenced from the same sample in a study of T cells in Graves' hyperthyroidism and ophthalmopathy. RNA transcripts gave rise to amplified TCR beta CDR3 regions. Researchers ran a first-round RT-PCR on the TCR CDR3 using the HTBI primer set. TCRdb re-analysed the multiplex PCR reads in MiXCR, keeping a single row per CDR3 protein. The profile shows 350,000 to 450,000 distinct CDR3 sequences, about a sixth of them singletons. The sequenced material came from blood. The receptors come from a woman in her twenties or thirties with Graves' hyperthyroidism that later progressed to Graves' ophthalmopathy.

The rearrangement joins TRBV12-3 or TRBV12-4 to TRBJ2-5; 9 bases fit TRBD1. V dropped 5 bases and J dropped 1; count of bases not matched to a gene: 5. CDR3 length equals 15 residues. DNA for the CDR3: TGTGCCAGCAGTCAGGACAGGGGTGGCCAAGAGACCCAGTACTTC. Protein: CASSQDRGGQETQYF.

V and J are TRBV28 and TRBJ1-5; D is perhaps TRBD1 (6 bases). The ends were cut back, 7 bases at V and 3 bases at J, with 22 bases in the middle. This CDR3 contains 17 residues. The germline V gene has CDR1 MDHEN and CDR2 SYDVKM. CDR3 coding DNA: TGTGCCAGCACCGCGGCGAACAGGGAAATCGCCAATCAGCCCCAGCATTTT. Its protein product is CASTAANREIANQPQHF. Using reference TRBV28 and TRBJ1-5 for the parts outside the CDR3, the full variable domain is DVKVTQSSRYLVKRTGEKVFLECVQDMDHENMFWYRQDPGLGLRLIYFSYDVKMKEKGDIPEGYSVSREKKERFSLILESASTNQTSMYLCASTAANREIANQPQHFGDGTRLSIL.

About this clonotype: This may stem from a read error, because a much larger clone lies one nucleotide away. The rearrangement links TRBV7-2 to TRBJ2-5; a weak D match, TRBD1 (5 bases). Germline CDR1 reads SGHTA; CDR2 reads FQGNSA. The CDR3 has 13 amino acids. V was trimmed by 5 bases and J by 9 bases, leaving 16 bases between them. The CDR3 DNA sequence: TGTGCCAGCAGCCTCCTCAACAAGGGGCCCCAGTACTTC. Protein sequence: CASSLLNKGPQYF.

This clonotype has at least ten counts. The chain joins TRBV5-1 to TRBJ2-1; D unresolved. Trimming removed 0 bases from V and 3 bases from J, with 10 bases in between. In germline, CDR1 is SGHRS, CDR2 YFSETQ. The CDR3 totals 15 residues. The CDR3 loop reads CASSLGASFYNEQFF. The DNA of the CDR3 is TGCGCCAGCAGCTTGGGTGCCTCCTTCTACAATGAGCAGTTCTTC.

This clonotype was observed many times. The genes are TRBV6-1 and TRBJ1-5, with D maybe TRBD1 (5 bases). The V gene lost 6 bases and the J gene lost 2 bases, with 14 bases spanning the gap. Germline CDR1 reads MNHNS; CDR2 reads SASEGT. The CDR3 has 15 residues. CDR3 coding DNA: TGTGCCAGCAGACTAAACCTACAGGGCAATCAGCCCCAGCATTTT. Its protein is CASRLNLQGNQPQHF.

This clonotype has a count of ten or more. The chain uses TRBV11-2 and TRBJ2-3; 14 nucleotides align to TRBD2. V was clipped by 5 bases and J by 6 bases; unmatched bases: 7. The CDR3 is 16 residues long. Germline-derived CDR1 and CDR2 are SGHAT and FQNNGV. CDR3 residues: CASSRRLAGGSDTQYF. The CDR3 DNA reads TGTGCCAGCAGCCGGAGACTAGCGGGAGGGTCTGATACGCAGTATTTT. The full variable domain, in which reference TRBV11-2 and TRBJ2-3 provide the parts outside the CDR3, is EAGVAQSPRYKIIEKRQSVAFWCNPISGHATLYWYQQILGQGPKLLIQFQNNGVVDDSQLPKDRFSAERLKGVDSTLKIQPAKLEDSAVYLCASSRRLAGGSDTQYFGPGTRLTVL.

On this clonotype itself: Since no conserved phenylalanine or tryptophan closes the CDR3, a read error is the likely cause. The genes are TRBV2 and TRBJ2-2; 10 bases are shared with TRBD2. Per germline, CDR1 SNHLY and CDR2 FYNNEI. Trimming at V came to 6 bases and at J to 3 bases, leaving 4 bases not matched to a gene. The CDR3 totals 15 residues. CDR3 DNA sequence: TGTGCCAGCAGGCTAGCGGGAGTAGACACCGGGGAGCTGTTTTCT. This encodes CASRLAGVDTGELFS.

As to this clonotype: This may be a read error, as it is one base from a much larger clone. The chain is built from TRBV3-1 and TRBJ2-1, with TRBD2 matching over 14 bases. There are 15 residues in the CDR3. Germline-derived CDR1 and CDR2 are LGHDT and YNNKEL (reference sequence). CDR3 sequence reads: CARSPGTSGSNEQFF. For the CDR3, the DNA is TGTGCCAGAAGCCCTGGGACTAGCGGGAGCAATGAGCAGTTCTTC.

The rearrangement uses TRBV5-6 and TRBJ2-5; D possibly uses TRBD1 or TRBD2 (5 bases each). The CDR3 is 16 amino acids. V lost 4 bases and J lost 5, with 21 bases in between. Germline V gene data show CDR1 as SGHDT and CDR2 as YYEEEE. CDR3 amino acids: CASSVEGFSFGETQYF. For the CDR3, the DNA is TGTGCCAGCAGCGTCGAGGGGTTCTCGTTCGGGGAGACCCAGTACTTC.

The chain uses TRBV6-1 and TRBJ2-2, with 11 bases lining up with TRBD1. The CDR3 is made up of 14 amino acids. Trimming at V came to 6 bases and at J to 7 bases, leaving 4 bases not matched to a gene. Germline V gene data show CDR1 as MNHNS and CDR2 as SASEGT. CDR3 loop: CASRRTGGSGELFF. CDR3 coding DNA: TGTGCCAGCAGAAGGACAGGGGGCAGCGGGGAGCTGTTTTTT.

In its sample, this clonotype was seen many times. V gene TRBV2 combines with J gene TRBJ2-5; weak D call: TRBD2 (6 bases). The CDR3 runs 14 residues. Germline V gene sequence: CDR1 SNHLY, CDR2 FYNNEI. Trimming removed 1 base from V and 1 base from J, with 7 bases in between. The CDR3 DNA reads as TGTGCCAGCAGTGAAGAGCGGGCCCAAGAGACCCAGTACTTC. Encoded protein: CASSEERAQETQYF.

This clonotype showed up just a few times. The V and J genes are TRBV7-9 and TRBJ1-1; unclear D gene. The ends were cut back, 5 bases at V and 1 base at J, with 11 bases in the middle. The CDR3 contains 14 residues. Looked up from germline, CDR1 is SEHNR and CDR2 is FQNEAQ (reference sequence). CDR3 sequence reads: CASSEVSRNTEAFF. DNA for the CDR3: TGTGCCAGCAGCGAAGTAAGCCGGAACACTGAAGCTTTCTTT.

This chain joins TRBV5-8 and TRBJ2-3; D uncertain. Looked up from germline, CDR1 is SGHTS and CDR2 is YDEGEE. V was trimmed by 1 base and J by 2 bases, leaving 14 bases between them. This CDR3 comprises 16 residues. CDR3 protein: CASSLLGPTVTDTQYF. CDR3 DNA: TGTGCCAGCAGCTTGCTGGGCCCGACCGTCACAGATACGCAGTATTTT.

This clonotype was recorded many times. This chain connects TRBV11-2 to TRBJ1-6, with D possibly TRBD1 on 5 matching bases. Germline V gene sequence: CDR1 SGHAT, CDR2 FQNNGV. This CDR3 region has 16 residues. Trimming stripped 6 bases from V and 10 bases from J, with 22 bases between. The CDR3 nucleotides read TGTGCCAGCAGTTATACCAGCTTCAGGGAAGGCTCACCCCTCCACTTT. It specifies CASSYTSFREGSPLHF.